The 15 T cell receptor beta chains in this list originate from one sample, sequenced in a study of T cell responses to AZD1222 COVID-19 vaccine (dated by TCRdb to the early 2020s). The time point label, read with the paper, signifies: about 28 days (+/-7) after the second vaccine dose. Preparation of the library involved the immunoSEQ multiplex PCR assay. This immuneACCESS table, as held by TCRdb, lists in-frame sequences with V and J called but not all clones. Of the missing ones, under half trace to an unresolved V gene in checked studies; the others have no known cause. The sample contains some 110,000 clones, 86% of them found a single time. 15% to 20% of the sample is held by the ten biggest clonotypes. The specimen was peripheral blood, collected 28 days after the second AZD1222 dose. These receptors all come from an adult who received the AZD1222 COVID-19 vaccine.

This clone came up a few times. The V and J genes are TRBV6-1 and TRBJ2-7, with D unresolved. V was pared by 3 bases and J by 2 bases, with 11 bases between. The CDR3 runs 14 residues. Germline CDR1 MNHNS, CDR2 SASEGT. CDR3 coding DNA: TGTGCCAGCAGTGAGTCCCAGGCCACCTACGAGCAGTACTTC. Translated, it gives CASSESQATYEQYF.

This chain joins TRBV6-2 or TRBV6-3 and TRBJ2-5; D possibly corresponds to TRBD1 (5 bases). Germline V gene sequence: CDR1 MNHEY, CDR2 SVGEGT. This CDR3 region has 14 residues. V was shortened by 6 bases and J by 1 base, with 12 bases between the two germline ends. CDR3 bases: TGTGCCAGCAGCACACAGGTGCTCCAAGAGACCCAGTACTTC. The encoded protein is CASSTQVLQETQYF.

This clone was recorded only once. The V gene is TRBV9, the J gene TRBJ2-1; D not certain. V was shortened by 0 bases and J by 4 bases, with 14 bases between the two germline ends. This CDR3 contains 16 residues. Germline CDR1 is SGDLS and CDR2 is YYNGEE. The CDR3 nucleotides are TGTGCCAGCAGCGTAGGTGGTGGGTCCCTTTACAATGAGCAGTTCTTC. Translation gives CASSVGGGSLYNEQFF.

The chain is built from TRBV6-2 or TRBV6-3 and TRBJ1-5; no definite D call. The CDR3 length is 13 residues. Germline CDR1 is MNHEY and CDR2 is SVGEGT. V lost 5 bases and J lost 4, with 9 bases in between. The CDR3 coding sequence is TGTGCCAGCAGTCCGCCTCAAAATCAGCCCCAGCATTTT. This codes for CASSPPQNQPQHF.

The genes are TRBV4-3 and TRBJ1-5; D ambiguous. Trimming pared 0 bases from V and 1 base from J, leaving 7 bases between. Germline loops: CDR1 LGHNA, CDR2 YSLEER. This CDR3 is 15 amino acids long. CDR3 residues: CASSQEAPSNQPQHF. The CDR3 DNA sequence: TGCGCCAGCAGCCAAGAAGCACCAAGCAATCAGCCCCAGCATTTT.

This clone was recorded a few times. The V gene is TRBV28, the J gene TRBJ1-1; possible D gene TRBD1, 6 bases. Deletions cut 4 bases from V and 0 bases from J, with 12 bases between. Germline loops: CDR1 MDHEN, CDR2 SYDVKM. The CDR3 has 15 amino acids. CDR3 DNA sequence: TGTGCCAGCAGTTGTACAGGGTGCGTGAACACTGAAGCTTTCTTT. Its translation is CASSCTGCVNTEAFF.

The gene calls are TRBV6-4 and TRBJ2-3; D remains unclear. Looked up from germline, CDR1 is MRHNA and CDR2 is SNTAGT. V was clipped by 5 bases and J by 0 bases, with 6 bases between them. This CDR3 has 13 amino acids. The CDR3 is CASSQSSTDTQYF. CDR3 DNA sequence: TGTGCCAGCAGTCAATCAAGCACAGATACGCAGTATTTT.

The table lists this clone with a few counts. V and J are TRBV6-5 and TRBJ2-7, with D possibly being TRBD2 (6 bases). Germline V gene data show CDR1 as MNHEY and CDR2 as SVGAGI. The V gene lost 7 bases and the J gene lost 0 bases, with 10 bases spanning the gap. The CDR3 runs 13 residues. The DNA of the CDR3 is TGTGCCAGCACTAGCGAGAGCTCCTACGAGCAGTACTTC. This gives the protein CASTSESSYEQYF.

The CDR3 here is CASSEGGTAGNTIYF. The CDR3 region has the DNA TGCGCCAGCAGTGAGGGGGGGACGGCTGGAAACACCATATATTTT. The V and J genes are TRBV10-1 and TRBJ1-3, with D maybe TRBD1 (5 bases). V was pared by 2 bases and J by 2 bases, with 10 bases between. CDR1 is WNHNN, CDR2 SYGVQD, per germline (reference sequence). There are 15 residues in the CDR3.

The CDR3 nucleotides read TGTGCCAGCAGTTACTCGATGATGGATAGCACAGATACGCAGTATTTT. It yields the protein CASSYSMMDSTDTQYF. This chain joins TRBV6-5 and TRBJ2-3; unclear D gene. The CDR3 covers 16 residues. Trimming removed 0 bases from V and 0 bases from J, with 10 bases in between. Germline V lookup: CDR1 MNHEY, CDR2 SVGAGI.

The V and J genes are TRBV4-3 and TRBJ2-7, with a weak D call TRBD2 (6 bases). The CDR3 length is 15 residues. Trimming pared 0 bases from V and 3 bases from J, leaving 12 bases between. Germline-derived CDR1 and CDR2 are LGHNA and YSLEER. CDR3 in amino acids: CASSQDGGVGYEQYF. For the CDR3, the DNA is TGCGCCAGCAGCCAAGATGGAGGGGTCGGCTACGAGCAGTACTTC.

This clone came up once. The J gene is TRBJ1-4, the V gene TRBV27; D perhaps matches TRBD1 (5 bases). The CDR3 extends over 13 amino acids. CDR1 is MNHEY, CDR2 SMNVEV, per germline (reference sequence). Deletions cut 4 bases from V and 8 bases from J, with 11 bases between. This CDR3 is CASSSGPREKLFF. The CDR3 region has the DNA TGTGCCAGCAGTTCAGGGCCTCGGGAAAAACTGTTTTTT.

This clone was found a few times. This chain's CDR3 is CASSMMPGGELFF. The CDR3 DNA reads TGTGCCAGTAGTATGATGCCGGGCGGGGAGCTGTTTTTT. The chain is built from TRBV19 and TRBJ2-2, with D uncertain. The germline V and J ends were trimmed by 3 bases and 7 bases, with 9 bases remaining between them. The CDR3 totals 13 residues. Germline V gene lookup returns CDR1 LNHDA and CDR2 SQIVND (reference sequence).

The chain joins TRBV2 to TRBJ1-2, with D uncertain. Germline V gene lookup returns CDR1 SNHLY and CDR2 FYNNEI. The CDR3 length is 16 residues. V was cut by 5 bases and J by 7 bases, with 23 bases left in between. This chain's CDR3 is CASSSGPVSPLRGYTF. In nucleotides, the CDR3 is TGTGCCAGCAGTTCCGGACCGGTCTCCCCATTGCGTGGCTACACCTTC.

The V gene is TRBV3-1 (or the pseudogene TRBV3-2), the J gene TRBJ1-1; 7 nucleotides match TRBD1. CDR1 and CDR2 (germline): LGHDT, YNNKEL (reference sequence). The CDR3 spans 15 residues. The V gene end was trimmed by 3 bases and the J gene end by 1 base; junction bases not matched to a gene: 5. CDR3 protein: CASSQAGTENTEAFF. CDR3 bases: TGTGCCAGCAGCCAGGCCGGGACAGAGAACACTGAAGCTTTCTTT.